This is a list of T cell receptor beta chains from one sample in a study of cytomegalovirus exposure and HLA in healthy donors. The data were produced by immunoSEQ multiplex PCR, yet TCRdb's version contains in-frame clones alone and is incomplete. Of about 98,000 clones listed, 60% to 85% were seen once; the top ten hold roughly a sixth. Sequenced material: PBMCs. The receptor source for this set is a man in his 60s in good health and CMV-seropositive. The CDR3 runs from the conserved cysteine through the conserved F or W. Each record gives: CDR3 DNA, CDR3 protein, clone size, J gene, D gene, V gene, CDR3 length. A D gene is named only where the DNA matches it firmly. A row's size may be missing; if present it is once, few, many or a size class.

DNA: TGTGCCACCAGCAGTGACAGGGGAAGGGCCTACGAGCAGTACTTC
CDR3: CATSSDRGRAYEQYF
size: NA
J: TRBJ2-7
D: TRBD1
V: TRBV15
length: 15

DNA: TGTGCCAGCAGTTCCACAGGGGGAGGCGATGAAAAACTGTTTTTT
CDR3: CASSSTGGGDEKLFF
size: once
J: TRBJ1-4
D: TRBD1
V: TRBV28
length: 15

DNA: TGTGCCAGTAATCTCGGACAGGCCATCAATCAGCCCCAGCATTTT
CDR3: CASNLGQAINQPQHF
size: NA
J: TRBJ1-5
D: TRBD1
V: TRBV19
length: 15

DNA: TGTGCCAGCAGCGCCGGGACTTTGGGAACTGAAGCTTTCTTT
CDR3: CASSAGTLGTEAFF
size: NA
J: TRBJ1-1
D: NA
V: TRBV7-6
length: 14

DNA: TGCGCCAGCGCCCCAGCGGGGGGACAAGAGACCCAGTACTTC
CDR3: CASAPAGGQETQYF
size: NA
J: TRBJ2-5
D: TRBD2
V: TRBV5-1
length: 14

DNA: TGTGCCAGCAGTTACCCGGTCGGGGTGGAGACCCAGTACTTC
CDR3: CASSYPVGVETQYF
size: NA
J: TRBJ2-5
D: NA
V: TRBV6-6
length: 14

DNA: TGTGCCAGTAGCCCGGGACTAGCGGGGGAAGAGACCCAGTACTTC
CDR3: CASSPGLAGEETQYF
size: NA
J: TRBJ2-5
D: TRBD2
V: TRBV19
length: 15

DNA: TGCGCCAGCAGCCAAGATGCGGCTAGCGGGGGGTCAGATACGCAGTATTTT
CDR3: CASSQDAASGGSDTQYF
size: NA
J: TRBJ2-3
D: TRBD2
V: TRBV4-1
length: 17

DNA: TGTGCCAGCAGTCCCCTACGTCACTACGAGCAGTACTTC
CDR3: CASSPLRHYEQYF
size: NA
J: TRBJ2-7
D: NA
V: TRBV6-1
length: 13

DNA: TGTGCCAGTAATCGGTTATCGAACACCGGGGAGCTGTTTTTT
CDR3: CASNRLSNTGELFF
size: NA
J: TRBJ2-2
D: NA
V: TRBV19
length: 14

DNA: TGTGCCAGCAGCCAAGAAGGGAGCAGGTACAACACTGAAGCTTTCTTT
CDR3: CASSQEGSRYNTEAFF
size: few
J: TRBJ1-1
D: NA
V: TRBV4-2
length: 16

DNA: TGTGCCATCAGTGAGTCTGGCGGGGGGGGAGATACGCAGTATTTT
CDR3: CAISESGGGGDTQYF
size: NA
J: TRBJ2-3
D: TRBD2
V: TRBV10-3
length: 15

DNA: TGTGCCAGCAGTTACGATTCCGGGGGGGCGGGCAATGAGCAGTTCTTC
CDR3: CASSYDSGGAGNEQFF
size: few
J: TRBJ2-1
D: TRBD2
V: TRBV6-6
length: 16

DNA: TGTGCCAGCAGTGCCACTCAGGGAGGGGGTGAAAAACTGTTTTTT
CDR3: CASSATQGGGEKLFF
size: NA
J: TRBJ1-4
D: NA
V: TRBV28
length: 15

DNA: TGTGCCATCAGAGAGACTCTAGCGGCCCGAATCACCGGGGAGCTGTTTTTT
CDR3: CAIRETLAARITGELFF
size: NA
J: TRBJ2-2
D: TRBD2
V: TRBV10-3
length: 17

DNA: TGCGCCAGCAGCCAAGCGAGGGCAAGCGGGGGGACAGATACGCAGTATTTT
CDR3: CASSQARASGGTDTQYF
size: NA
J: TRBJ2-3
D: TRBD2
V: TRBV4-3
length: 17

DNA: TGTGCCAGCAGCCGGACAGGGGGGCAGCCCCAGCATTTT
CDR3: CASSRTGGQPQHF
size: few
J: TRBJ1-5
D: TRBD1
V: TRBV6-1
length: 13

DNA: TGCAGCGGGTCCGGGACAGGGAAAGCCGGGGAGCTGTTTTTT
CDR3: CSGSGTGKAGELFF
size: NA
J: TRBJ2-2
D: TRBD1
V: TRBV29-1
length: 14

DNA: TGTGCCTGGAGTGTACCCCCTAGGTATGAGCAGTTCTTC
CDR3: CAWSVPPRYEQFF
size: NA
J: TRBJ2-1
D: NA
V: TRBV30
length: 13

DNA: TGTGCCAGCAGCCTGCCAGGGGGCAGTAATTCACCCCTCCACTTT
CDR3: CASSLPGGSNSPLHF
size: NA
J: TRBJ1-6
D: TRBD1
V: TRBV6-5
length: 15

DNA: TGTGCCAGCAGAATTACTGGTTTCAACACTGAAGCTTTCTTT
CDR3: CASRITGFNTEAFF
size: once
J: TRBJ1-1
D: NA
V: TRBV11-1
length: 14

DNA: TGCAGCTCCCTGGGGGGGAGCGAGCAGTACTTC
CDR3: CSSLGGSEQYF
size: NA
J: TRBJ2-7
D: TRBD2
V: TRBV29-1
length: 11

DNA: TGTGCCAGCAGCAGGGGACAGGGTGAATCACCCCTCCACTTT
CDR3: CASSRGQGESPLHF
size: NA
J: TRBJ1-6
D: TRBD1
V: TRBV9
length: 14

DNA: TGTGCCACCCCCGGGGGGGCGGCCTTGGGCAATCAGCCCCAGCATTTT
CDR3: CATPGGAALGNQPQHF
size: NA
J: TRBJ1-5
D: NA
V: TRBV15
length: 16

DNA: TGTGCCAGTAGCATTGACAGGAACTCTGGAAACACCATATATTTT
CDR3: CASSIDRNSGNTIYF
size: NA
J: TRBJ1-3
D: NA
V: TRBV19
length: 15

DNA: TGTGCCTGGAACAGCGGGGGGGAGCTGTTTTTT
CDR3: CAWNSGGELFF
size: few
J: TRBJ2-2
D: NA
V: TRBV30
length: 11

DNA: TGTGCCAGCAGCCTTCGACTAGCGGGGGGGTTGACAGATACGCAGTATTTT
CDR3: CASSLRLAGGLTDTQYF
size: NA
J: TRBJ2-3
D: TRBD2
V: TRBV13
length: 17

DNA: TGTGCCAGCTCCCTACCGGGGGGGAACACTGAAGCTTTCTTT
CDR3: CASSLPGGNTEAFF
size: NA
J: TRBJ1-1
D: NA
V: TRBV18
length: 14

DNA: TGCGCCAGCAGCCAAGGGACTAGCGGTTACCGTACTGAGCAGTTCTTC
CDR3: CASSQGTSGYRTEQFF
size: NA
J: TRBJ2-1
D: TRBD2
V: TRBV4-1
length: 16

DNA: TGTGCCAGCAGCACAGGGTTAGGGACAAGAGAGACCCAGTACTTC
CDR3: CASSTGLGTRETQYF
size: NA
J: TRBJ2-5
D: NA
V: TRBV6-5
length: 15

DNA: TGTGCCAGCAGCCCCAGACAGGGGACCCACTCTAGCACAGATACGCAGTATTTT
CDR3: CASSPRQGTHSSTDTQYF
size: NA
J: TRBJ2-3
D: TRBD1
V: TRBV7-2
length: 18

DNA: TGTGCCAGCAGCCGGGACACCTACAATGAGCAGTTCTTC
CDR3: CASSRDTYNEQFF
size: NA
J: TRBJ2-1
D: NA
V: TRBV14
length: 13

DNA: TGTGCCAGCAGTTACACACTAAGCGGGGGACCCTACGAGCAGTACTTC
CDR3: CASSYTLSGGPYEQYF
size: NA
J: TRBJ2-7
D: TRBD2
V: TRBV6-6
length: 16

DNA: TGTGCCAGCAGCCAAGGGGGCCCGAACACCGGGGAGCTGTTTTTT
CDR3: CASSQGGPNTGELFF
size: NA
J: TRBJ2-2
D: TRBD1
V: TRBV7-9
length: 15

DNA: TGTGCCAGTAGTATACGGACAGGAAGAGAAGCTTTCTTT
CDR3: CASSIRTGREAFF
size: NA
J: TRBJ1-1
D: TRBD1
V: TRBV19
length: 13

DNA: TGTGCCAGCAGTTTCGGGGGGCCGTCTTTCTTT
CDR3: CASSFGGPSFF
size: few
J: TRBJ1-1
D: NA
V: TRBV6-6
length: 11

DNA: TGTGCCAGCAGCCCTACCTATAATTCACCCCTCCACTTT
CDR3: CASSPTYNSPLHF
size: NA
J: TRBJ1-6
D: NA
V: TRBV14
length: 13

DNA: TGTGCCAGTAGTTCCCAGGGGCCCTACGAGCAGTACTTC
CDR3: CASSSQGPYEQYF
size: NA
J: TRBJ2-7
D: NA
V: TRBV19
length: 13

DNA: TGTGCCAGCAGCCCCCGGGACAGGGGTTACGAGCAGTACTTC
CDR3: CASSPRDRGYEQYF
size: NA
J: TRBJ2-7
D: TRBD1
V: TRBV9
length: 14

DNA: TGTGCATCGCAGGGGGCGGGCACAGATACGCAGTATTTT
CDR3: CASQGAGTDTQYF
size: NA
J: TRBJ2-3
D: TRBD1
V: TRBV30
length: 13

DNA: TGCGCCAGCTACCCTGGGGGGGGCAGATCGTCGTTTGGCTACACCTTC
CDR3: CASYPGGGRSSFGYTF
size: NA
J: TRBJ1-2
D: NA
V: TRBV5-1
length: 16

DNA: TGTGCCTGGAACACCTATGGGGCAGGTCAAAGCAATGAGCAGTTCTTC
CDR3: CAWNTYGAGQSNEQFF
size: once
J: TRBJ2-1
D: NA
V: TRBV30
length: 16

DNA: TGCGCCAGCAGCCAACCGAACGAGGGGGCTGGCTACAATGAGCAGTTCTTC
CDR3: CASSQPNEGAGYNEQFF
size: once
J: TRBJ2-1
D: TRBD1
V: TRBV4-3
length: 17

DNA: TGTGCCAGCAGCTTGGGTAGCGGGGGGGCTGAGACCCAGTACTTC
CDR3: CASSLGSGGAETQYF
size: NA
J: TRBJ2-5
D: TRBD2
V: TRBV5-4
length: 15

DNA: TGTGCCAGCTCAGATAGCGGTACCTACGAGCAGTACTTC
CDR3: CASSDSGTYEQYF
size: NA
J: TRBJ2-7
D: NA
V: TRBV18
length: 13

DNA: TGTGCCAGCAGCCCCGGGACAGGGTGGTCGCGTGAGCAGTTCTTC
CDR3: CASSPGTGWSREQFF
size: NA
J: TRBJ2-1
D: TRBD1
V: TRBV7-8
length: 15

DNA: TGTGCCAGTAGCGGGCCGGGACAGGGTCTTCCTTACAATGAGCAGTTCTTC
CDR3: CASSGPGQGLPYNEQFF
size: NA
J: TRBJ2-1
D: TRBD1
V: TRBV19
length: 17

DNA: TGTGCCAGCAGCCCTGTGAGGGCGACTAACTATGGCTACACCTTC
CDR3: CASSPVRATNYGYTF
size: few
J: TRBJ1-2
D: NA
V: TRBV6-6
length: 15

DNA: TGTGCCAGCAGGTGGACTAGCGGGCGCTACAATGAGCAGTTCTTC
CDR3: CASRWTSGRYNEQFF
size: once
J: TRBJ2-1
D: TRBD2
V: TRBV27
length: 15

DNA: TGCGCCAGCAGCCAAGTCGTTAGCGGTTCCTACAATGAGCAGTTCTTC
CDR3: CASSQVVSGSYNEQFF
size: NA
J: TRBJ2-1
D: NA
V: TRBV4-3
length: 16

DNA: TGTGCCAGCAGCTCTACCGGGACAGGGTCAGAGACCCAGTACTTC
CDR3: CASSSTGTGSETQYF
size: NA
J: TRBJ2-5
D: TRBD1
V: TRBV7-2
length: 15

DNA: TGTGCCAGCAGTTTGGGGGGGGCCTCTGGAAACACCATATATTTT
CDR3: CASSLGGASGNTIYF
size: few
J: TRBJ1-3
D: NA
V: TRBV6-5
length: 15

DNA: TGTGCCACCAGCGCCAGGGAATCTGGGGCCAACGTCCTGACTTTC
CDR3: CATSARESGANVLTF
size: few
J: TRBJ2-6
D: NA
V: TRBV15
length: 15

DNA: TGCGCCAGCAGCCCATTCGGAACAGGGGCCTACGAGCAGTACTTC
CDR3: CASSPFGTGAYEQYF
size: NA
J: TRBJ2-7
D: TRBD1
V: TRBV10-1
length: 15

DNA: TGTGCCAGCAGCGCCGGACTAGCAGATACGCAGTATTTT
CDR3: CASSAGLADTQYF
size: NA
J: TRBJ2-3
D: TRBD2
V: TRBV13
length: 13

DNA: TGTGCCAGCAGCCCCGGTGCGGGGGGTCGCACAGATACGCAGTATTTT
CDR3: CASSPGAGGRTDTQYF
size: NA
J: TRBJ2-3
D: TRBD2
V: TRBV7-3
length: 16

DNA: TGTGCCAGCAGTCCCAGGACAGTTGCCAATCAGCCCCAGCATTTT
CDR3: CASSPRTVANQPQHF
size: NA
J: TRBJ1-5
D: NA
V: TRBV6-5
length: 15